This T cell receptor beta chain was obtained from a study of blood T cell repertoires in COVID-19. This clone was seen a few times. The age range of participants was about 18 to 90 years, with residence in about 25 US areas. Recovered status applied to Cohort 3 donors who had two consecutive negative PCRs. It also applied to those with clearance or with symptom resolution. The V and J ends lost 3 bases and 6 bases respectively, with 6 bases between them. CDR3 length equals 11 residues. Looked up from germline, CDR1 is SEHNR and CDR2 is FQNEAQ (reference sequence). In the original processing: Estimation of nucleated cell counts relied on the amplification of reference gene primers. The assay was immunoSEQ multiplex PCR, and TCRdb's table has in-frame clones only and misses some. V and J calls plus clone size are reproduced from that table; the DNA served to infer D and trimming. The table shows 150,000 to 200,000 clones, with over 75% occurring only once.

V usage is TRBV7-9 and J usage is TRBJ2-7, with TRBD2 as a possible D gene (5 bases). The sequenced material came from PBMCs or T cells enriched from blood (not recorded which). The source of this sequence is a man in his fifties who had recovered from COVID-19. As DNA, the CDR3 is TGTGCCAGCAGCTTTCTAGCCGAGCAGTACTTC. This codes for CASSFLAEQYF.